A single sample is the source of the 9 T cell receptor beta chains below, sequenced in a study of CD8 T cells in ankylosing spondylitis. Study results and limitations: Blood of patients with ankylosing spondylitis appeared to be characterized by a TCR beta motif of eight highly homologous variants.

TCRdb used MiXCR to reprocess the 5' RACE reads, holding one entry per CDR3 protein. The sample contains 390,000 or so distinct CDR3 sequences, 20% to 25% of which appear only once. These TCRs' antigens remain unknown. Sample: blood, either unsorted or a sorted T cell fraction (not recorded which). Receptors originate from a male donor with ankylosing spondylitis.

The chain employs TRBV5-1 and TRBJ2-2; a possible D gene is TRBD2 (6 bases). The CDR3 contains 17 residues. V shed 3 bases and J shed 6 bases, with 21 bases lying between them. The V gene's germline CDR1 is SGHRS and CDR2 YFSETQ. The CDR3 nucleotides read TGCGCCAGCAGCTACGCATCCAGACTCGGGAGTCCCGGGGAGCTGTTTTTT. Protein product: CASSYASRLGSPGELFF.

The J gene is TRBJ2-7, the V gene TRBV29-1; the match to TRBD2 covers 7 bases. This CDR3 has 15 residues. The germline V gene encodes CDR1 SQVTM and CDR2 ANQGSEA. The V gene end was trimmed by 0 bases and the J gene end by 6 bases; junction bases not matched to a gene: 11. The CDR3 loop is CSVEDLGQGGAEQYF. In DNA, the CDR3 is TGCAGCGTTGAAGACCTAGGTCAGGGAGGGGCCGAGCAGTACTTC.

V is TRBV12-3 or TRBV12-4 and J is TRBJ1-6; D gene ambiguous. This CDR3 region has 15 residues. The V end lost 4 bases, the J end lost 3 bases, and 10 bases lay between the germline ends. CDR3 sequence reads: CASSSADLYNSPLHF. As DNA, the CDR3 is TGTGCCAGCAGTTCAGCGGACCTCTATAATTCACCCCTCCACTTT.

J is TRBJ1-1 and V is TRBV5-1, with unresolved D. With 0 bases removed from V and 8 bases from J, the gap between germline ends came to 11 bases. The CDR3 totals 13 residues. CDR1 is SGHRS, CDR2 YFSETQ, per germline. CDR3 residues: CASSLAGFREAFF. The CDR3 DNA follows: TGCGCCAGCAGCTTGGCGGGGTTCCGGGAAGCTTTCTTT.

This clonotype was seen at least ten times. The genes are TRBV29-1 and TRBJ2-5, with 8 bases matching TRBD1. Germline-derived CDR1 and CDR2 are SQVTM and ANQGSEA. The CDR3 runs to 13 residues. Losses at the gene ends were 6 bases for V and 2 bases for J; bases not matched to a gene: 5. The CDR3 region has the DNA TGCAGCGTGGACAGGGTGGGACAAGAGACCCAGTACTTC. Translation: CSVDRVGQETQYF.

This clonotype was counted between two and nine times. The J gene is TRBJ1-2, the V gene TRBV28; unclear D gene. Germline V gives CDR1 MDHEN, CDR2 SYDVKM. Trimming shortened V by 5 bases and J by 2 bases, and 3 bases separated the two germline ends. This CDR3 spans 11 amino acids. The CDR3 DNA sequence: TGTGCCAGCAGTAGCAACTATGGCTACACCTTC. Amino acids: CASSSNYGYTF.

The chain couples TRBV7-3 to TRBJ2-1, with no clear D. Deletions cut 0 bases from V and 7 bases from J, with 13 bases between. The CDR3 runs to 15 residues. Per the germline V gene, CDR1 is SGHTA and CDR2 is FQGTGA. The CDR3 region is CASSLTGDLRNEQFF. DNA of the CDR3: TGTGCCAGCAGCTTAACTGGGGATCTTCGGAATGAGCAGTTCTTC.

The chain employs TRBV29-1 and TRBJ2-7; TRBD2 aligns across 7 bases. J lost 2 bases, V lost 4 bases, and 5 bases had no gene match. Germline lookup yields CDR1 SQVTM and CDR2 ANQGSEA. The CDR3 sequence is 13 residues long. CDR3 DNA: TGCAGCGTTGCTCCGGGAGGACCCTACGAGCAGTACTTC. It codes for CSVAPGGPYEQYF.

The V gene is TRBV4-2, the J gene TRBJ2-7, with a weak D call TRBD1 (6 bases). Germline CDR1 reads LGHNA; CDR2 reads YNFKEQ. CDR3 length equals 14 residues. Trimming stripped 0 bases from V and 9 bases from J, with 15 bases between. CDR3 coding DNA: TGTGCCAGCAGCCAAGATGTCAGGGGTTGGGGGCAGTACTTC. Translated: CASSQDVRGWGQYF.